This TCR beta chain emerged from a study of metastatic and nonmetastatic thyroid tumors. In the study overall: Across blood and tumor or nodule tissue, repertoires from malignant and benign thyroid patients were compared with one another. Study-wide results and caveats: Reports indicated that malignant thyroid tumors showed significantly higher TCR beta diversity than benign nodules did, in blood and tumor.

This clone was seen a handful of times. The antigen is not known. The junction departs from the called germline gene at one end, perhaps through a read error. Per the original data handling: The study's classifier, a distant-metastasis tool for papillary thyroid cancer, was built using CDR3 differences across clinicopathological groups. With MiXCR, TCRdb called clones anew from the PCR reads. Here the V and J calls rest on TCRdb's processing, not on the authors' analysis. The table records thousands of clones, 39% of them present only once. This CDR3 contains 14 residues. Looked up from germline, CDR1 is SNHLY and CDR2 is FYNNEI. Before thyroid surgery, none of the patients had received any treatment.

The origin of this receptor is a female donor with papillary thyroid cancer or a benign thyroid nodule (not recorded which). Some clones in this sample may be carry-over from other donors' samples. The specimen was tumor tissue. The chain has TRBV2 and TRBJ1-2, with D perhaps TRBD1 (5 bases). The CDR3 region is CACSEEGTKYGYTF. In DNA, the CDR3 is TGTGCCTGCAGTGAAGAGGGGACTAAATATGGCTACACCTTC.